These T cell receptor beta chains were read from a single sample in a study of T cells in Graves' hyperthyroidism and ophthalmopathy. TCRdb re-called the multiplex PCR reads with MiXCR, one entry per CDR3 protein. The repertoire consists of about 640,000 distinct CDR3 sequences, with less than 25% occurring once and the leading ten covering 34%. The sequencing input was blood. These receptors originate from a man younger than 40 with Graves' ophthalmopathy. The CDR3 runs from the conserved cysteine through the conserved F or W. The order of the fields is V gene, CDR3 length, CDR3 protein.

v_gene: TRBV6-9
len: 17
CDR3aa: CASSYWRGGGLNSPLHF

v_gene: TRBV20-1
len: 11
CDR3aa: CSAGQTDTQYF

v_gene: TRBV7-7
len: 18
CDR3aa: CASSSGLAGGPRDNEQFF

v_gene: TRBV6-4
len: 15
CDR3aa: CASSDSGQGTDTQYF

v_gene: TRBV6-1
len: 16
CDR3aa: CASSPGGGVSNQPQHF

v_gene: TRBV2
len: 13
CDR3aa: CASAPRGDFPQHF

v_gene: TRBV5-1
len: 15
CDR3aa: CASSWKGGGTDTQYF

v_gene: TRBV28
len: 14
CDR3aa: CASSWAVGGFSQFF

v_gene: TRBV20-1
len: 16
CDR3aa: CSASVKQGPLQETQYF

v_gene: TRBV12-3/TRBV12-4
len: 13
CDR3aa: CASRSSASGELFF

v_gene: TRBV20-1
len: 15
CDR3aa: CSARGLGRNLHEQYF

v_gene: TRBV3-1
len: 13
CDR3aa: CASSQQQYTEAFF

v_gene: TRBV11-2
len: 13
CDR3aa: CASSGTSGNEQFF

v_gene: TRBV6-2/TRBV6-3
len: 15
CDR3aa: CASSYSTGFNQPQHF

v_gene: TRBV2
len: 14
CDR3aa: CASTGQTSNQPQHF

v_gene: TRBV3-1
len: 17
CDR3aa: CASSQERTSGSWREQYF

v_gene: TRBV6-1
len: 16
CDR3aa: CASSEGAGVSGNTIYF

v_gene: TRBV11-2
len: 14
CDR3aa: CASGYGSGPYEQYF

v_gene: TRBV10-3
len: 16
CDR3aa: CAISPSGRADDNEQFF

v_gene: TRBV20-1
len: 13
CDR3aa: CSARGTAGDTQYF

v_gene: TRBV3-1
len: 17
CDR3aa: CASSQEPTRRGIYGYTF

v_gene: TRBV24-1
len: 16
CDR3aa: CATSDRTSGSADTQYF

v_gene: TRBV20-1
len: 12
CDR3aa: CSAPGYQETQYF

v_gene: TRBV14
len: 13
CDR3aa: CASSVTGLAEAFF

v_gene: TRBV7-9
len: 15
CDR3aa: CASSQDRALPNEQFF